The 29 T cell receptor beta chains below all came from one sample that was sequenced in a study of T cell responses to AZD1222 COVID-19 vaccine. The method was immunoSEQ multiplex PCR; TCRdb's version includes in-frame clones alone and lacks a portion of them. This sample has 150,000 to 180,000 clones, with more than 90% found just once. Sequenced here: peripheral blood, sampled 28 days after the second AZD1222 dose. These TCRs come from an adult who received the AZD1222 COVID-19 vaccine.

CDR3 nucleotide sequence: TGTGCCAAGACCGGGACAGGGTTCACAGATACGCAGTATTTT. Translated: CAKTGTGFTDTQYF. The rearrangement uses TRBV2 and TRBJ2-3, with TRBD1 matching 9 bases. V was pared by 10 bases and J by 2 bases, with 7 bases of the junction left unmatched. The CDR3 is 14 amino acids. Germline CDR1 is SNHLY and CDR2 is FYNNEI.

V gene TRBV7-8 combines with J gene TRBJ1-1; D is unclear. CDR3 length: 15 residues. The germline V gene has CDR1 SGHVS and CDR2 FQNEAQ. The V end lost 1 base, the J end lost 1 base, and 10 bases lay between the germline ends. The CDR3 sequence: CASSLDDKTNTEAFF. Written as DNA, the CDR3 is TGTGCCAGCAGCTTAGATGACAAGACGAACACTGAAGCTTTCTTT.

This clone was counted once. The V call is TRBV6-5, the J call TRBJ2-7; 7 positions agree with TRBD2. The germline V gene encodes CDR1 MNHEY and CDR2 SVGAGI. V was clipped by 6 bases and J by 0 bases; unmatched bases: 8. CDR3 length equals 15 residues. The CDR3 loop reads CASRRSGTLSYEQYF. CDR3 sequence (DNA): TGTGCCAGCAGGAGGAGCGGGACCCTCTCCTACGAGCAGTACTTC.

The chain recombines TRBV19 with TRBJ2-2; TRBD1 might be the D (5 bases). Germline CDR1 reads LNHDA; CDR2 reads SQIVND (reference sequence). Trimming left V 5 bases short and J 5 bases short, with 15 bases between. This CDR3 contains 15 residues. The CDR3 loop is CASSSQGKLTGELFF. CDR3 nucleotides: TGTGCCAGTAGTTCGCAGGGAAAGTTGACCGGGGAGCTGTTTTTT.

V usage is TRBV5-1 and J usage is TRBJ2-1; possible D gene TRBD2, 5 bases. The CDR3 sequence is 14 residues long. Trimming removed 5 bases at V and 6 bases at J, with 15 bases between. The germline CDR1 and CDR2 sequences are SGHRS and YFSETQ. This CDR3 reads CASRTVAGLNEQFF. In nucleotides, the CDR3 is TGCGCCAGCAGAACAGTGGCAGGACTCAATGAGCAGTTCTTC.

V and J are TRBV6-5 and TRBJ2-7, with 11 nucleotides matching TRBD1. CDR1 is MNHEY, CDR2 SVGAGI, per germline. The junction had 10 bases not matched to a gene; V was cut back by 7 bases and J by 5 bases. The CDR3 covers 15 residues. CDR3 nucleotide sequence: TGTGCCAGCACCTTCGAGGGGACAGGGGGGGACGAGCAGTACTTC. As protein: CASTFEGTGGDEQYF.

The gene calls are TRBV28 and TRBJ1-4, with 8 positions matching TRBD1. CDR1 and CDR2 from the germline V gene are MDHEN and SYDVKM. Trimming at V came to 6 bases and at J to 0 bases, leaving 12 bases not matched to a gene. This CDR3 has 18 residues. The CDR3 reads CASRSRGPPFATNEKLFF. The CDR3 DNA is TGTGCCAGCAGGTCCAGGGGGCCCCCCTTTGCAACTAATGAAAAACTGTTTTTT. Full variable domain (outside the CDR3, taken from reference TRBV28 and TRBJ1-4): DVKVTQSSRYLVKRTGEKVFLECVQDMDHENMFWYRQDPGLGLRLIYFSYDVKMKEKGDIPEGYSVSREKKERFSLILESASTNQTSMYLCASRSRGPPFATNEKLFFGSGTQLSVL.

The J gene is TRBJ1-5, the V gene TRBV7-9, with TRBD1 matching over 10 bases. CDR1 and CDR2 from the germline V gene are SEHNR and FQNEAQ (reference sequence). V shed 5 bases, J shed 6 bases, and the junction held 4 bases outside the gene matches. The CDR3 covers 14 residues. The CDR3 reads CASSRGQGIQPQHF. DNA of the CDR3: TGTGCCAGCAGCCGGGGACAGGGGATTCAGCCCCAGCATTTT.

The chain carries TRBV5-1 and TRBJ2-7; D unresolved. V lost 4 bases and J 0 bases, leaving 17 bases between the germline ends. Germline V gives CDR1 SGHRS, CDR2 YFSETQ. This CDR3 has 16 residues. This chain's CDR3 is CASSAHGARSSYEQYF. DNA for the CDR3: TGCGCCAGCAGCGCCCACGGAGCGCGGAGCTCCTACGAGCAGTACTTC.

This chain joins TRBV30 and TRBJ2-5; D is perhaps TRBD2 (6 bases). V lost 2 bases to trimming and J lost 1 base, with 17 bases between them. This CDR3 spans 16 amino acids. The germline CDR1 and CDR2 sequences are GTSNPN and SVGIG (reference sequence). The CDR3 DNA sequence: TGTGCCTGGAGTCCCCGCCGGGGGAGTTTCCAAGAGACCCAGTACTTC. Protein product: CAWSPRRGSFQETQYF.

This chain joins TRBV2 and TRBJ2-7; unclear D gene. Looked up from germline, CDR1 is SNHLY and CDR2 is FYNNEI. This CDR3 is built from 11 residues. V was shortened by 7 bases and J by 6 bases, with 10 bases between the two germline ends. CDR3 nucleotides: TGTGCCAGCATGGCGGCCATCGAGCAGTACTTC. Its protein product is CASMAAIEQYF.

This chain joins TRBV27 and TRBJ2-2; no clear D. V lost 0 bases and J 1 base, leaving 6 bases between the germline ends. The germline V gene encodes CDR1 MNHEY and CDR2 SMNVEV (reference sequence). CDR3 length equals 15 residues. CDR3 sequence: CASSLSGRNTGELFF. CDR3 DNA sequence: TGTGCCAGCAGTTTATCGGGCAGGAACACCGGGGAGCTGTTTTTT.

The rearrangement links TRBV6-6 to TRBJ2-5; possible D gene TRBD1, 5 bases. This CDR3 comprises 14 residues. Germline CDR1 is MNHNY and CDR2 is SVGAGI (reference sequence). Trimming pared 5 bases from V and 5 bases from J, leaving 15 bases between. The CDR3, as DNA: TGTGCCAGCAGTACCGCCAGGGTTTTGGAGACCCAGTACTTC. Its protein is CASSTARVLETQYF.

The genes are TRBV9 and TRBJ1-5; D is possibly TRBD1 (6 bases). Trimming cost V 6 bases and J 0 bases, with 13 bases left between them. Germline V CDR1 and CDR2: SGDLS, YYNGEE. The length of the CDR3 is 15 residues. The DNA of the CDR3 is TGTGCCAGCAACCCTACAGGGAATAGCAATCAGCCCCAGCATTTT. Its translation: CASNPTGNSNQPQHF. Drawing the rest from reference TRBV9 and TRBJ1-5, the complete variable domain is DSGVTQTPKHLITATGQRVTLRCSPRSGDLSVYWYQQSLDQGLQFLIQYYNGEERAKGNILERFSAQQFPDLHSELNLSSLELGDSALYFCASNPTGNSNQPQHFGDGTRLSIL.

The chain links TRBV6-1 to TRBJ2-3; 11 bases line up with TRBD2. The CDR3 consists of 19 residues. Trimming took 1 base from V and 4 from J; bases not matched to a gene: 13. Germline CDR1 and CDR2: MNHNS and SASEGT. The CDR3 coding sequence is TGTGCCAGCAGTGAAGTGACGGGAGTTAGCGGGAGGGCCTCAGATACGCAGTATTTT. Amino acid sequence: CASSEVTGVSGRASDTQYF.

This chain connects TRBV11-2 to TRBJ2-3; D is uncertain. From germline, CDR1 is SGHAT and CDR2 FQNNGV. Trimming left V 2 bases short and J 4 bases short, with 10 bases between. The CDR3 extends over 14 amino acids. The CDR3 reads CASSLHPPPDTQYF. CDR3 sequence (DNA): TGTGCCAGCAGCTTACACCCCCCCCCAGATACGCAGTATTTT.

V is TRBV7-2 and J is TRBJ2-1, with TRBD2 as a possible D gene (6 bases). V shed 1 base and J shed 10 bases, with 17 bases lying between them. The CDR3 spans 15 residues. CDR1 and CDR2 (germline): SGHTA, FQGNSA. In nucleotides, the CDR3 is TGTGCCAGCAGCTTAGAGTTCGGGAGATCGGGAGAGCAGTTCTTC. Translated: CASSLEFGRSGEQFF.

V gene TRBV12-3 or TRBV12-4 combines with J gene TRBJ2-1; tentatively, D is TRBD2 (5 bases). V lost 3 bases and J 12 bases, leaving 12 bases between the germline ends. This CDR3 has 12 amino acids. This chain's CDR3 is CASSFSDRRQFF. For the CDR3, the DNA is TGTGCCAGCAGTTTTAGCGACCGGAGGCAGTTCTTC.

J is TRBJ1-2 and V is TRBV30, with TRBD1 matching 8 bases. Germline lookup yields CDR1 GTSNPN and CDR2 SVGIG (reference sequence). This CDR3 comprises 15 residues. With 0 bases clipped from V and 7 bases from J, the junction kept 10 bases outside the gene matches. This chain's CDR3 is CAWSVLRGGQGGYTF. CDR3 sequence (DNA): TGTGCCTGGAGTGTGCTGAGGGGCGGACAGGGTGGCTACACCTTC.

This sequence joins TRBV24-1 and TRBJ2-5; 12 bases are a match to TRBD2. The CDR3 consists of 16 residues. The V and J ends lost 4 bases and 4 bases, in that order; junction bases with no gene match: 6. Germline V CDR1 and CDR2: KGHDR, SFDVKD. The chain's CDR3 is CATSDLGLAGRETQYF. The CDR3 bases are TGTGCCACCAGTGACCTAGGACTAGCGGGACGAGAGACCCAGTACTTC.

This rearrangement joins TRBV6-5 to TRBJ1-5; 9 bases match TRBD1. In germline, CDR1 is MNHEY, CDR2 SVGAGI. The CDR3 runs to 14 residues. The V and J ends lost 6 bases and 5 bases, in that order; junction bases with no gene match: 5. DNA of the CDR3: TGTGCCAGCAGCCGCGACAGGGGGGATCAGCCCCAGCATTTT. This encodes CASSRDRGDQPQHF.

V usage is TRBV5-1 and J usage is TRBJ2-1, with a weak D call TRBD1 (5 bases). There are 16 residues in the CDR3. Germline V gene data show CDR1 as SGHRS and CDR2 as YFSETQ. Between the trimmed V and J ends, which lost 4 bases and 0 bases, there was a span of 14 bases. The CDR3 loop is CASSPRQSSSYNEQFF. CDR3 DNA sequence: TGCGCCAGCAGCCCGAGACAGAGTAGCTCCTACAATGAGCAGTTCTTC. The full variable domain, with the rest looked up from reference TRBV5-1 and TRBJ2-1, is KAGVTQTPRYLIKTRGQQVTLSCSPISGHRSVSWYQQTPGQGLQFLFEYFSETQRNKGNFPGRFSGRQFSNSRSEMNVSTLELGDSALYLCASSPRQSSSYNEQFFGPGTRLTVL.

This clone was picked up a small number of times. V gene TRBV2 combines with J gene TRBJ2-7; D gene ambiguous. Germline V CDR1 and CDR2: SNHLY, FYNNEI. This CDR3 comprises 13 residues. Trimming removed 4 bases from V and 4 bases from J, with 11 bases in between. Here the CDR3 DNA reads TGTGCCAGCAGTGTGGAGACACGGTACGAGCAGTACTTC. Its translation is CASSVETRYEQYF.

V is TRBV12-3 or TRBV12-4 and J is TRBJ1-1; D gene unclear. The V end was cut by 3 bases, the J end by 3 bases, with 5 bases between. This CDR3 region has 12 residues. The CDR3 sequence: CASSFLYTEAFF. The CDR3 nucleotides are TGTGCCAGCAGTTTCTTATACACTGAAGCTTTCTTT.

Here the CDR3 reads CASSLVAGGSYEQYF. The CDR3, as DNA: TGTGCCAGCAGTTTGGTAGCGGGAGGCTCCTACGAGCAGTACTTC. The genes are TRBV14 and TRBJ2-7; TRBD2 matches 10 bases. CDR3 length equals 15 residues. V lost 6 bases to trimming and J lost 0 bases; unmatched junction nucleotides: 5. Germline CDR1 is SGHDN and CDR2 is FVKESK.

CDR3 residues: CASSSGHRDHTEAFF. The CDR3 region has the DNA TGCGCCAGCAGCTCAGGGCACAGGGATCACACTGAAGCTTTCTTT. This chain connects TRBV5-1 to TRBJ1-1; D may be TRBD1 (6 bases). Germline CDR1 reads SGHRS; CDR2 reads YFSETQ. The V end lost 3 bases, the J end lost 3 bases, and 15 bases lay between the germline ends. This CDR3 contains 15 residues. Complete variable domain (other parts from reference TRBV5-1 and TRBJ1-1): KAGVTQTPRYLIKTRGQQVTLSCSPISGHRSVSWYQQTPGQGLQFLFEYFSETQRNKGNFPGRFSGRQFSNSRSEMNVSTLELGDSALYLCASSSGHRDHTEAFFGQGTRLTVV.

The chain has TRBV4-1 and TRBJ2-7, with TRBD2 as a possible D gene (6 bases). Trimming took 1 base from V and 1 from J, leaving 8 bases between them. Germline V gives CDR1 MGHRA, CDR2 YSYEKL. This CDR3 has 14 residues. In DNA, the CDR3 is TGCGCCAGCAGCCAAGCGCGGGGATCCTACGAGCAGTACTTC. Translating gives CASSQARGSYEQYF.

This clone appeared a few times. This sequence joins TRBV19 and TRBJ2-3; no reliable D call. This CDR3 is 14 amino acids long. Between the trimmed V and J ends, which lost 7 bases and 0 bases, there was a span of 11 bases. Germline V gene lookup returns CDR1 LNHDA and CDR2 SQIVND (reference sequence). The CDR3 loop reads CASNPRSSTDTQYF. The DNA for the CDR3 is TGTGCCAGTAACCCGAGGAGCAGCACAGATACGCAGTATTTT.

The rearrangement joins TRBV28 to TRBJ2-2; no firm D call. The CDR3 is 13 residues long. V gave up 1 base and J gave up 8 bases, with 8 bases separating them. Looked up from germline, CDR1 is MDHEN and CDR2 is SYDVKM. The CDR3 here is CASSLLRLGELFF. The DNA for the CDR3 is TGTGCCAGCAGTTTATTACGTTTAGGGGAGCTGTTTTTT. The full variable domain, completed using reference TRBV28 and TRBJ2-2, is DVKVTQSSRYLVKRTGEKVFLECVQDMDHENMFWYRQDPGLGLRLIYFSYDVKMKEKGDIPEGYSVSREKKERFSLILESASTNQTSMYLCASSLLRLGELFFGEGSRLTVL.